This is a list of T cell receptor beta chains from one sample in a study of shared T cell receptors in the human thymus. The protocol was immunoSEQ multiplex PCR, while the TCRdb copy is restricted to in-frame clones and leaves out a portion. The table records approximately 760,000 clones, approximately 85% of them present only once. This sample was also put to use in a study of human thymus T cells.

Sequences were obtained from thymocytes. The receptors were gathered from a girl less than two years old with a congenital heart defect. The CDR3 runs from the conserved cysteine through the conserved F or W. The D gene is left open where the match is weak. The size of a clone is reported for some rows only, either as once, few or many, or as a class for expanded clones.

J gene: TRBJ2-5; D gene: .; clone size: .; V gene: TRBV4-1; CDR3 protein: CASSQERRLSDYGCETQYF; CDR3 DNA: TGCGCCAGCAGCCAAGAGCGACGCCTTTCGGACTATGGTTGCGAGACCCAGTACTTC
J gene: TRBJ1-3; D gene: .; clone size: .; V gene: TRBV30; CDR3 protein: CAWTDTSGNTIYF; CDR3 DNA: TGTGCCTGGACCGACACCTCTGGAAACACCATATATTTT
J gene: TRBJ2-1; D gene: TRBD2; clone size: .; V gene: TRBV2; CDR3 protein: CASSEVGLTGVDEQFF; CDR3 DNA: TGTGCCAGCAGTGAAGTGGGACTAACTGGGGTCGATGAGCAGTTCTTC
J gene: TRBJ2-4; D gene: .; clone size: once; V gene: TRBV5-6; CDR3 protein: CASSLKGRGKNIQYF; CDR3 DNA: TGTGCCAGCAGCTTGAAAGGAAGGGGGAAAAACATTCAGTACTTC
J gene: TRBJ2-1; D gene: TRBD2; clone size: .; V gene: TRBV19; CDR3 protein: CASSIPFGRGVYNEQFF; CDR3 DNA: TGTGCCAGTAGTATCCCCTTCGGGCGGGGGGTGTACAATGAGCAGTTCTTC
J gene: TRBJ2-1; D gene: .; clone size: few; V gene: TRBV5-6; CDR3 protein: CASSHPTGTTAGNEQFF; CDR3 DNA: TGTGCCAGCAGCCATCCCACCGGGACCACCGCGGGAAATGAGCAGTTCTTC
J gene: TRBJ1-4; D gene: TRBD1; clone size: .; V gene: TRBV10-3; CDR3 protein: CAISEGDRGNTANEKLFF; CDR3 DNA: TGTGCCATCAGTGAGGGTGACAGGGGAAATACCGCGAATGAAAAACTGTTTTTT
J gene: TRBJ1-1; D gene: .; clone size: .; V gene: TRBV19; CDR3 protein: CASSPDRDTEAFF; CDR3 DNA: TGTGCCAGTAGTCCGGACAGAGACACTGAAGCTTTCTTT
J gene: TRBJ2-7; D gene: .; clone size: few; V gene: TRBV7-2; CDR3 protein: CASSLGGDGHEQYF; CDR3 DNA: TGTGCCAGCAGCTTAGGGGGAGACGGACACGAGCAGTACTTC
J gene: TRBJ2-3; D gene: TRBD1; clone size: .; V gene: TRBV14; CDR3 protein: CASSQNPPGQYLLGGGTDTQYF; CDR3 DNA: TGTGCCAGCAGCCAAAACCCCCCGGGACAGTACCTGCTTGGTGGAGGCACAGATACGCAGTATTTT
J gene: TRBJ2-3; D gene: TRBD2; clone size: .; V gene: TRBV5-4; CDR3 protein: CASSLVGGSTDTQYF; CDR3 DNA: TGTGCCAGCAGCTTGGTGGGGGGGAGCACAGATACGCAGTATTTT
J gene: TRBJ1-1; D gene: .; clone size: .; V gene: TRBV2; CDR3 protein: CASSEALLPAESTEAFF; CDR3 DNA: TGTGCCAGCAGTGAAGCGCTTCTCCCGGCGGAATCCACTGAAGCTTTCTTT
J gene: TRBJ1-1; D gene: .; clone size: .; V gene: TRBV6-5; CDR3 protein: CASSYLRTRGNTEAFF; CDR3 DNA: TGTGCCAGCAGTTACCTGCGGACGCGGGGGAACACTGAAGCTTTCTTT
J gene: TRBJ2-5; D gene: .; clone size: .; V gene: TRBV29-1; CDR3 protein: CSVDCTAGQETQYF; CDR3 DNA: TGCAGCGTTGATTGCACGGCAGGCCAAGAGACCCAGTACTTC
J gene: TRBJ1-5; D gene: TRBD1; clone size: once; V gene: TRBV27; CDR3 protein: CASRPPGQHNQPQHF; CDR3 DNA: TGTGCCAGCAGACCACCGGGACAGCATAATCAGCCCCAGCATTTT
J gene: TRBJ2-1; D gene: TRBD2; clone size: .; V gene: TRBV5-1; CDR3 protein: CASSLPPGGAKTQHNEQFF; CDR3 DNA: TGCGCCAGCAGCCTGCCCCCCGGGGGGGCGAAGACACAGCACAATGAGCAGTTCTTC
J gene: TRBJ1-2; D gene: TRBD1; clone size: few; V gene: TRBV9; CDR3 protein: CASSVVLDRVGYTF; CDR3 DNA: TGTGCCAGCAGCGTAGTACTTGACAGGGTAGGCTACACCTTC
J gene: TRBJ1-1; D gene: TRBD1; clone size: .; V gene: TRBV7-2; CDR3 protein: CASSSYGQGAEAFF; CDR3 DNA: TGTGCCAGCAGCTCCTACGGACAGGGGGCTGAAGCTTTCTTT
J gene: TRBJ2-2; D gene: .; clone size: .; V gene: TRBV5-1; CDR3 protein: CASSPEGDTGELFF; CDR3 DNA: TGCGCCAGCAGCCCGGAAGGGGACACCGGGGAGCTGTTTTTT
J gene: TRBJ1-1; D gene: TRBD1; clone size: .; V gene: TRBV4-1; CDR3 protein: CASSQEIRRTGRLGVTEAFF; CDR3 DNA: TGCGCCAGCAGCCAAGAAATACGGCGGACAGGGCGTTTGGGGGTCACTGAAGCTTTCTTT
J gene: TRBJ1-6; D gene: .; clone size: once; V gene: TRBV6-5; CDR3 protein: CASSFFQGAPLHF; CDR3 DNA: TGTGCCAGCAGTTTCTTCCAAGGGGCACCCCTCCACTTT
J gene: TRBJ2-3; D gene: TRBD1; clone size: .; V gene: TRBV28; CDR3 protein: CASSPHPDRGVDTQYF; CDR3 DNA: TGTGCCAGCAGTCCTCATCCGGACAGGGGGGTTGATACGCAGTATTTT
J gene: TRBJ1-2; D gene: .; clone size: .; V gene: TRBV19; CDR3 protein: CASRPGWGARYGYTF; CDR3 DNA: TGTGCCAGTAGACCGGGGTGGGGAGCCCGTTATGGCTACACCTTC
J gene: TRBJ2-4; D gene: .; clone size: few; V gene: TRBV4-1; CDR3 protein: CASSQALAEAKNIQYF; CDR3 DNA: TGCGCCAGCAGCCAAGCGCTAGCAGAAGCCAAAAACATTCAGTACTTC
J gene: TRBJ1-5; D gene: TRBD1; clone size: .; V gene: TRBV4-1; CDR3 protein: CASSQDVGTGVNQPQHF; CDR3 DNA: TGCGCCAGCAGCCAAGATGTCGGGACAGGGGTCAATCAGCCCCAGCATTTT
J gene: TRBJ1-1; D gene: .; clone size: .; V gene: TRBV4-2; CDR3 protein: CASSQDWGGTEAFF; CDR3 DNA: TGTGCCAGCAGCCAAGATTGGGGGGGCACTGAAGCTTTCTTT
J gene: TRBJ1-1; D gene: TRBD1; clone size: .; V gene: TRBV5-1; CDR3 protein: CASSLGTGRDTEAFF; CDR3 DNA: TGCGCCAGCAGCTTAGGGACAGGGAGGGACACTGAAGCTTTCTTT
J gene: TRBJ1-2; D gene: TRBD1; clone size: few; V gene: TRBV6-1; CDR3 protein: CASSEVEGGQGALGYTF; CDR3 DNA: TGTGCCAGCAGTGAAGTAGAGGGGGGACAGGGGGCGCTTGGCTACACCTTC
J gene: TRBJ2-7; D gene: .; clone size: .; V gene: TRBV30; CDR3 protein: CAWSGNRGGDEQYF; CDR3 DNA: TGTGCCTGGAGCGGAAACAGGGGAGGCGACGAGCAGTACTTC
J gene: TRBJ2-7; D gene: .; clone size: .; V gene: TRBV6-1; CDR3 protein: CASSGGRGGRTYEQYF; CDR3 DNA: TGTGCCAGCAGTGGTGGCCGTGGAGGGCGCACCTACGAGCAGTACTTC
J gene: TRBJ2-1; D gene: .; clone size: .; V gene: TRBV13; CDR3 protein: CASRSRGAHNEQFF; CDR3 DNA: TGTGCCAGCAGGTCTCGGGGGGCACACAATGAGCAGTTCTTC
J gene: TRBJ1-3; D gene: .; clone size: .; V gene: TRBV5-1; CDR3 protein: CASSLVEGFVSNSGNTIYF; CDR3 DNA: TGCGCCAGCAGCTTGGTGGAGGGATTTGTTTCCAACTCTGGAAACACCATATATTTT
J gene: TRBJ1-1; D gene: TRBD1; clone size: .; V gene: TRBV4-1; CDR3 protein: CASSPGQGEAFF; CDR3 DNA: TGCGCCAGCAGCCCCGGACAGGGGGAAGCTTTCTTT
J gene: TRBJ2-7; D gene: .; clone size: .; V gene: TRBV5-4; CDR3 protein: CASSFLGGNEQYF; CDR3 DNA: TGTGCCAGCAGCTTCCTAGGAGGGAACGAGCAGTACTTC
J gene: TRBJ1-3; D gene: TRBD1; clone size: .; V gene: TRBV19; CDR3 protein: CASTTTQGAGNTIYF; CDR3 DNA: TGTGCCAGTACTACCACACAGGGGGCTGGAAACACCATATATTTT
J gene: TRBJ1-1; D gene: .; clone size: .; V gene: TRBV19; CDR3 protein: CASSIDPPGPNTEAFF; CDR3 DNA: TGTGCCAGTAGCATTGACCCACCAGGGCCGAACACTGAAGCTTTCTTT
J gene: TRBJ2-4; D gene: TRBD2; clone size: .; V gene: TRBV5-1; CDR3 protein: CASSFYGGEENIQYF; CDR3 DNA: TGCGCCAGCAGCTTCTACGGGGGGGAAGAAAACATTCAGTACTTC
J gene: TRBJ2-6; D gene: TRBD1; clone size: .; V gene: TRBV7-7; CDR3 protein: CASSPSGQGPSGANVLTF; CDR3 DNA: TGTGCCAGCAGCCCGTCGGGACAGGGACCCTCTGGGGCCAACGTCCTGACTTTC
J gene: TRBJ1-2; D gene: TRBD1; clone size: .; V gene: TRBV2; CDR3 protein: CASSEAQGGGYTF; CDR3 DNA: TGTGCCAGCAGTGAAGCTCAGGGGGGTGGCTACACCTTC
J gene: TRBJ1-1; D gene: .; clone size: few; V gene: TRBV6-5; CDR3 protein: CASAGVWSTEAFF; CDR3 DNA: TGTGCCAGCGCAGGGGTTTGGAGCACTGAAGCTTTCTTT
J gene: TRBJ2-7; D gene: .; clone size: .; V gene: TRBV7-9; CDR3 protein: CASSFTQGRELTYEQYF; CDR3 DNA: TGTGCCAGCAGCTTTACACAGGGTCGGGAACTAACCTACGAGCAGTACTTC
J gene: TRBJ2-1; D gene: TRBD2; clone size: .; V gene: TRBV10-1; CDR3 protein: CASSGGTSGGNEQFF; CDR3 DNA: TGCGCCAGCAGTGGGGGGACTAGCGGGGGCAATGAGCAGTTCTTC
J gene: TRBJ2-3; D gene: .; clone size: .; V gene: TRBV6-5; CDR3 protein: CASSYTKGQGTDTQYF; CDR3 DNA: TGTGCCAGCAGTTACACAAAAGGTCAGGGCACAGATACGCAGTATTTT
J gene: TRBJ2-6; D gene: TRBD1; clone size: .; V gene: TRBV7-7; CDR3 protein: CASSPGTEYSGANVLTF; CDR3 DNA: TGTGCCAGCAGCCCCGGGACAGAATACTCTGGGGCCAACGTCCTGACTTTC
J gene: TRBJ1-6; D gene: .; clone size: .; V gene: TRBV21-1; CDR3 protein: CASSKVRGRSPLHF; CDR3 DNA: TGTGCCAGCAGCAAGGTCAGGGGAAGATCACCCCTCCACTTT